This entry features one T cell receptor beta chain sequence. This table comes from immunoSEQ multiplex PCR, and its TCRdb copy is limited to in-frame clones, with some not included. The data show some 190,000 clones, 80% to 85% seen once. The data belong to a study of blood T cell repertoires in COVID-19. Study overall: Material from acute and convalescent COVID-19 was sourced from the United States, Italy and Spain.

V gave up 2 bases and J gave up 4 bases; unmatched junction bases: 2. The germline gives CDR1 SGHTA, CDR2 FQGNSA. The CDR3 runs to 16 residues. This TCR came from a woman aged 25 to 39 who had been exposed to COVID-19. This chain connects TRBV7-2 to TRBJ2-3, with TRBD2 matching 14 bases. The sample comprised PBMCs or T cells enriched from blood (not recorded which). CDR3 sequence (DNA): TGTGCCAGCAGCTTAATGACTAGCGGGGGGGCAGATACGCAGTATTTT. Translating gives CASSLMTSGGADTQYF.